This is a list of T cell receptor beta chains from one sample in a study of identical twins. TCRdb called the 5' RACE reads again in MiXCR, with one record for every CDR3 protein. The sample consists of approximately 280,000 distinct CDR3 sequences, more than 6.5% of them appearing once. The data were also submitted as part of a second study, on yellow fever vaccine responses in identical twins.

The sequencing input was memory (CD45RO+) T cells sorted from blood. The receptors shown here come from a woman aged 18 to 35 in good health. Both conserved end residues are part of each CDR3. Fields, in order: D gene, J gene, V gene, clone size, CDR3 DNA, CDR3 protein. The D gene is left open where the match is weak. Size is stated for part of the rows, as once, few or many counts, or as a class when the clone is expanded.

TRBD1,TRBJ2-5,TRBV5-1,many,TGCGCCAGCAGCTCTGGGACAGGCCAAGAGACCCAGTACTTC,CASSSGTGQETQYF
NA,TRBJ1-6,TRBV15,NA,TGTGCCACCAGCAGAGATTTACTGACGGATAGAAATTCACCCCTCCACTTT,CATSRDLLTDRNSPLHF
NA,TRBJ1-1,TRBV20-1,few,TGCAGTGCTAGAGGTCCATCCTTCGTGGGTGAAGCTTTCTTT,CSARGPSFVGEAFF
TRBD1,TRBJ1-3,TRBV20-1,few,TGCAGTGCCCACAGGGGAGATCCAGGCACCATATATTTT,CSAHRGDPGTIYF
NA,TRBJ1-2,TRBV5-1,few,TGCGCCAGCAGCCCCGTTCCGGGCGACTATGGCTACACCTTC,CASSPVPGDYGYTF
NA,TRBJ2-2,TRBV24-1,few,TGTGCCACCAGGGGGGAGACCGGGGAGCTGTTTTTT,CATRGETGELFF
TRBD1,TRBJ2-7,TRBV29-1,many,TGCAGCGTAGGAGGACAGGGTTTAGAGCAGTACTTC,CSVGGQGLEQYF
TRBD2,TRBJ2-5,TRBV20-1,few,TGCAGCATCGAAGCGGGAGCCCACCCGGAGACCCAGTACTTC,CSIEAGAHPETQYF
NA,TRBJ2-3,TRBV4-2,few,TGTGCCAGCAGCCAAGAGGGTTCAGATACGCAGTATTTT,CASSQEGSDTQYF
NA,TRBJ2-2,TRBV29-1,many,TGCAGCGTTGGTTGGGGCCCCGGGGAGCTGTTTTTT,CSVGWGPGELFF
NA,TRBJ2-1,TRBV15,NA,TGTGCCACCAGCGGCCTCATGATAACCTACAATGAGCAGTTCTTC,CATSGLMITYNEQFF
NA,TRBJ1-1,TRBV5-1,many,TGCGCCAGCAGCTTGGATATGGGAATGAACACTGAAGCTTTCTTT,CASSLDMGMNTEAFF
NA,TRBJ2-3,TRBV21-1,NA,TGTGCCAGCACCCCTGGGGCTAGCGGGGGGGGGATGAGCAGAACAGATACGCAGTATTTT,CASTPGASGGGMSRTDTQYF
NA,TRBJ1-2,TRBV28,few,TGTGCCAGCAGTACAAGGGAGCTAGGTGGCTACACCTTC,CASSTRELGGYTF
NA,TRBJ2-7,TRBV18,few,TGTGCCAGCTCACCGGCGCTAGGGCGGGCCGAGCAGTACTTC,CASSPALGRAEQYF
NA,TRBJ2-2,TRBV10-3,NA,TGTGCCATCAGTGGTTTGTACACCGGGGAGCTGTTTTTT,CAISGLYTGELFF
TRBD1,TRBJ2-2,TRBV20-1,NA,TGCAGTGCTAGAGGGACAGGGAGTGCCGGGGAGCTGTTTTTT,CSARGTGSAGELFF
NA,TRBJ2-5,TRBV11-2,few,TGTGCCAGCAGCTTAGAATCGGGGCTAGGACAAGAGACCCAGTACTTC,CASSLESGLGQETQYF
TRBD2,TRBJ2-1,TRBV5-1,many,TGCGCCAGCAGCCACGGACTAGATCGCAATGAGCAGTTCTTC,CASSHGLDRNEQFF
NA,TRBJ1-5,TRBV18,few,TGTGCCAGCTCCGAGGGGAGGGTCAACCAGCCCCAGCATTTT,CASSEGRVNQPQHF
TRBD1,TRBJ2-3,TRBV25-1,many,TGTGCCAGCAGTGACGGAACAGGGGGAAGCACAGATACGCAGTATTTT,CASSDGTGGSTDTQYF
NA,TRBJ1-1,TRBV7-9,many,TGTGCCAGCAGCTTAGAGGGACTTTCGAACACTGAAGCTTTCTTT,CASSLEGLSNTEAFF
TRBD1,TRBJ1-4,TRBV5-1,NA,TGCGCCAGCAGCTTTGCCGGACAGGGGTTACCCGAAAAACTGTTTTTT,CASSFAGQGLPEKLFF
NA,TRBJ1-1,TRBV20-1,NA,TGCAATGCTACTGGACAGCTCCCCACTGAAGCTTTCTTT,CNATGQLPTEAFF
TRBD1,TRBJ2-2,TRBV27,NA,TGTGCCAGCAGTGGGGATGGACAGGGTCTGAGCGGGGAGCTGTTTTTT,CASSGDGQGLSGELFF
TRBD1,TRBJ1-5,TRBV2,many,TGTGCCAGCAGGGAGGGGGCAGGAGGTCAGCCCCAGCATTTT,CASREGAGGQPQHF
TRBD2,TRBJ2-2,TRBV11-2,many,TGTGCCAGCAGCTCCGGGGGGGCCTGGGAGCTGTTTTTT,CASSSGGAWELFF
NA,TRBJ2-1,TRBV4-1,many,TGCGCCAGCAGCATCTTGGGGAGCTACAATGAGCAGTTCTTC,CASSILGSYNEQFF
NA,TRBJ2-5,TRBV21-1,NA,TGTGCCAGCACCCTTCGGATGGGGGCTCCAGAGACCCAGTACTTC,CASTLRMGAPETQYF
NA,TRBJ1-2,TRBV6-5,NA,TGTGCCAGCAGTTACTCGAAGACGGTTAACTATGGCTACACCTTC,CASSYSKTVNYGYTF
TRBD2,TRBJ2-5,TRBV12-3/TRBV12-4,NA,TGTACCTGCAGCCGCGCCGGGACTAGCGGGGGTTCATTGGAGACCCAGTACTTC,CTCSRAGTSGGSLETQYF
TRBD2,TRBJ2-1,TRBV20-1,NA,TGCAGTGCTAGAGGTGGACTAGCGGGGGTAGTACCGTTCTTC,CSARGGLAGVVPFF
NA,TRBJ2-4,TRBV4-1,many,TGCGCCAGCAGCCCACAGCTAGCCAAAAACATTCAGTACTTC,CASSPQLAKNIQYF
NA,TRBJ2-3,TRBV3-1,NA,TGTGCCAGCAGCGCTACGGCTAGGAGCACAGATACGCAGTATTTT,CASSATARSTDTQYF
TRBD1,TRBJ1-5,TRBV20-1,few,TGCAGTGCTAGCCCAGGGGGCTTGAGCAATCAGCCCCAGCATTTT,CSASPGGLSNQPQHF
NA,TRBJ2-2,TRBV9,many,TGTGCCAGCAGCGGGGTTTTTGGCGACACCGGGGAGCTGTTTTTT,CASSGVFGDTGELFF
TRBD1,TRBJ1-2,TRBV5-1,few,TGCGCCAGCAGTAGGACAGGAGAGAACTATGGCTACACCTTC,CASSRTGENYGYTF
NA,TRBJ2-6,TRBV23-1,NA,TGCGCCAGCAGTCAATTGGGCCGGCGCACGCGGGACATACTCTCTGGGGCCAACGTCCTGACTTTC,CASSQLGRRTRDILSGANVLTF
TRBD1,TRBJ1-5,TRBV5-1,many,TGCGCCAGCAGCTTGGAGGGACAGGGGGGTCAGCCCCAGCATTTT,CASSLEGQGGQPQHF
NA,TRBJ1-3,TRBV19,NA,TGTGCCAGTAGTATAGGGGGACCTCGCGACACCATATATTTT,CASSIGGPRDTIYF
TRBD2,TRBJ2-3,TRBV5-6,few,TGTGCCAGCAGCTCGTTTGCGGGAGGCCACGATACGCAGTATTTT,CASSSFAGGHDTQYF
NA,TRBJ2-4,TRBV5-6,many,TGTGCCAGCAGCTCCGCAGGGGGCGGGAGGGACATTCAGTACTTC,CASSSAGGGRDIQYF
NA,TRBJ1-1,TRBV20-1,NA,TGCAGTGCTTTCCTAGGGGTGGTTCAGAACACTGAAGCTTTCTTT,CSAFLGVVQNTEAFF
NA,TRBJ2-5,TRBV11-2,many,TGTGCCAGCAGCCCCCAACTAGGGCAAGAGACCCAGTACTTC,CASSPQLGQETQYF
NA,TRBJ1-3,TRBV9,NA,TGTGCCAGCAGCGTATGGGGCTCCAGCTCTGGAAACACCATATATTTT,CASSVWGSSSGNTIYF
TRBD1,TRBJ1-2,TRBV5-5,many,TGTGCCAGCAGCCCGGACAGGGACTTCTATGGCTACACCTTC,CASSPDRDFYGYTF
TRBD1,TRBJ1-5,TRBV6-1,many,TGTGCCAGCAGTGGTGGGTCGGGACAGAGCAATCAGCCCCAGCATTTT,CASSGGSGQSNQPQHF
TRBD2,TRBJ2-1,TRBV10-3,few,TGTGCGATCGGGACTAGCGGGATTACGGATTCCTACAATGAGCAGTTCTTC,CAIGTSGITDSYNEQFF
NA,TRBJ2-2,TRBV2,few,TGTGCCAAGCAGAGGGCCGCGAACACCGGGGAGCTGTTTTTT,CAKQRAANTGELFF
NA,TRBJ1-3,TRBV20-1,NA,TGCAGTGCTAACTCTGGAAACACCATATATTTT,CSANSGNTIYF
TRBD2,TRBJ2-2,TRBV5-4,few,TGTGCCAGCAGCTGGACAGGGGGAGGGACTAGCGGGAGCCCCGGGGAGCTGTTTTTT,CASSWTGGGTSGSPGELFF